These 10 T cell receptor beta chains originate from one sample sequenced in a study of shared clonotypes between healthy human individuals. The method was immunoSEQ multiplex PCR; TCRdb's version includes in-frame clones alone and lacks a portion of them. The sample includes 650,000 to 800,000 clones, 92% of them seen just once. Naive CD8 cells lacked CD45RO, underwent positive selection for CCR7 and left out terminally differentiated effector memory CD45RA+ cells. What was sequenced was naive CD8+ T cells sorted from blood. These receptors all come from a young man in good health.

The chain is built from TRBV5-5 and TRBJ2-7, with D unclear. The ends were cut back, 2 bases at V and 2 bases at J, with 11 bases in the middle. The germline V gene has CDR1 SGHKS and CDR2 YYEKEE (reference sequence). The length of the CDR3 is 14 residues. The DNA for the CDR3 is TGTGCCAGCAGCTTCCTGACGGATCCCTACGAGCAGTACTTC. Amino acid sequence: CASSFLTDPYEQYF.

The CDR3 loop reads CASSPPVGLAGGYAYEQYF. The CDR3 nucleotides are TGTGCCAGCAGCCCTCCGGTCGGCCTAGCGGGAGGCTATGCCTACGAGCAGTACTTC. The V call is TRBV7-9, the J call TRBJ2-7, with TRBD2 matching over 11 bases. The CDR3 covers 19 residues. J was trimmed by 2 bases and V by 5 bases; bases with no gene match: 17. CDR1 and CDR2 (germline): SEHNR, FQNEAQ (reference sequence).

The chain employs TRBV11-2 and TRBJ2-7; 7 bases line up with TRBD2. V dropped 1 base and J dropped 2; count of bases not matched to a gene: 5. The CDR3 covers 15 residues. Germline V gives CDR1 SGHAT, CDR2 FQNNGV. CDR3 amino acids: CASSLGLAEAYEQYF. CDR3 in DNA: TGTGCCAGCAGCTTAGGGCTAGCGGAGGCCTACGAGCAGTACTTC.

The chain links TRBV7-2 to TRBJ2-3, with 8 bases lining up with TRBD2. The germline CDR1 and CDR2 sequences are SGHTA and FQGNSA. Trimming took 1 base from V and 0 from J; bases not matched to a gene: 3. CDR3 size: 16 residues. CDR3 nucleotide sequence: TGTGCCAGCAGCTTAGGAGTAGCGGGGAGCACAGATACGCAGTATTTT. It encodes CASSLGVAGSTDTQYF.

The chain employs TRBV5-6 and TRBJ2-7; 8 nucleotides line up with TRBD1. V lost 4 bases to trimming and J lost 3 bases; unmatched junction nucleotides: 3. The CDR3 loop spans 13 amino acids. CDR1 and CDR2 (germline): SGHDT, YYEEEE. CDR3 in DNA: TGTGCCAGCAGCCTCGGGACAGGCTACGAGCAGTACTTC. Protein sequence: CASSLGTGYEQYF.

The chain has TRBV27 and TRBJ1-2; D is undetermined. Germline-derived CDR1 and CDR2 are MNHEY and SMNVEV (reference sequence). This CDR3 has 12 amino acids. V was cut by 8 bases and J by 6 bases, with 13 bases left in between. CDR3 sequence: CASWGGSDGYTF. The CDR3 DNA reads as TGTGCCAGCTGGGGTGGTAGTGATGGCTACACCTTC.

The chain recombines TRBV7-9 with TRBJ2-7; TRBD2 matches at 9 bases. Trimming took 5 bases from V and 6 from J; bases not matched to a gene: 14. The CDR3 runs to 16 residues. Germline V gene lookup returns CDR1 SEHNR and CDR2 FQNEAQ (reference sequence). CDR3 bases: TGTGCCAGCAGCCTTAGCGGGAGCGGACCGGGCCGCGAGCAGTACTTC. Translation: CASSLSGSGPGREQYF. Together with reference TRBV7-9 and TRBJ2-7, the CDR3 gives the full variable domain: DTGVSQNPRHKITKRGQNVTFRCDPISEHNRLYWYRQTLGQGPEFLTYFQNEAQLEKSRLLSDRFSAERPKGSFSTLEIQRTEQGDSAMYLCASSLSGSGPGREQYFGPGTRLTVT.

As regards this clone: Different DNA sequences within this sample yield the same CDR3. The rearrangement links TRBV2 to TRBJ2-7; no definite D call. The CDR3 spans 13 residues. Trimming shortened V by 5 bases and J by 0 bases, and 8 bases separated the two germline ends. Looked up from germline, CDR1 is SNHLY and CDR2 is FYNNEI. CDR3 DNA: TGTGCCAGCAGTTCAAGCGACTCCTACGAGCAGTACTTC. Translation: CASSSSDSYEQYF.

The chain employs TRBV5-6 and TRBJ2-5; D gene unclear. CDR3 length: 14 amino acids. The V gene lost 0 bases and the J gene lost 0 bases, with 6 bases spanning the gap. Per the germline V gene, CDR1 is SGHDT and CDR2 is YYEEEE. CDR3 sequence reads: CASSLELYQETQYF. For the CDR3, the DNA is TGTGCCAGCAGCTTGGAACTGTACCAAGAGACCCAGTACTTC.

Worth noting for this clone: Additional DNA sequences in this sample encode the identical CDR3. CDR3 region: CASSLAGGTEAFF. Here the CDR3 DNA reads TGTGCCAGCAGTTTAGCAGGGGGCACTGAAGCTTTCTTT. The chain uses TRBV27 and TRBJ1-1, with 7 positions matching TRBD1. V lost 2 bases to trimming and J lost 4 bases; unmatched junction nucleotides: 1. This CDR3 region has 13 residues. Germline values: CDR1 MNHEY, CDR2 SMNVEV (reference sequence).